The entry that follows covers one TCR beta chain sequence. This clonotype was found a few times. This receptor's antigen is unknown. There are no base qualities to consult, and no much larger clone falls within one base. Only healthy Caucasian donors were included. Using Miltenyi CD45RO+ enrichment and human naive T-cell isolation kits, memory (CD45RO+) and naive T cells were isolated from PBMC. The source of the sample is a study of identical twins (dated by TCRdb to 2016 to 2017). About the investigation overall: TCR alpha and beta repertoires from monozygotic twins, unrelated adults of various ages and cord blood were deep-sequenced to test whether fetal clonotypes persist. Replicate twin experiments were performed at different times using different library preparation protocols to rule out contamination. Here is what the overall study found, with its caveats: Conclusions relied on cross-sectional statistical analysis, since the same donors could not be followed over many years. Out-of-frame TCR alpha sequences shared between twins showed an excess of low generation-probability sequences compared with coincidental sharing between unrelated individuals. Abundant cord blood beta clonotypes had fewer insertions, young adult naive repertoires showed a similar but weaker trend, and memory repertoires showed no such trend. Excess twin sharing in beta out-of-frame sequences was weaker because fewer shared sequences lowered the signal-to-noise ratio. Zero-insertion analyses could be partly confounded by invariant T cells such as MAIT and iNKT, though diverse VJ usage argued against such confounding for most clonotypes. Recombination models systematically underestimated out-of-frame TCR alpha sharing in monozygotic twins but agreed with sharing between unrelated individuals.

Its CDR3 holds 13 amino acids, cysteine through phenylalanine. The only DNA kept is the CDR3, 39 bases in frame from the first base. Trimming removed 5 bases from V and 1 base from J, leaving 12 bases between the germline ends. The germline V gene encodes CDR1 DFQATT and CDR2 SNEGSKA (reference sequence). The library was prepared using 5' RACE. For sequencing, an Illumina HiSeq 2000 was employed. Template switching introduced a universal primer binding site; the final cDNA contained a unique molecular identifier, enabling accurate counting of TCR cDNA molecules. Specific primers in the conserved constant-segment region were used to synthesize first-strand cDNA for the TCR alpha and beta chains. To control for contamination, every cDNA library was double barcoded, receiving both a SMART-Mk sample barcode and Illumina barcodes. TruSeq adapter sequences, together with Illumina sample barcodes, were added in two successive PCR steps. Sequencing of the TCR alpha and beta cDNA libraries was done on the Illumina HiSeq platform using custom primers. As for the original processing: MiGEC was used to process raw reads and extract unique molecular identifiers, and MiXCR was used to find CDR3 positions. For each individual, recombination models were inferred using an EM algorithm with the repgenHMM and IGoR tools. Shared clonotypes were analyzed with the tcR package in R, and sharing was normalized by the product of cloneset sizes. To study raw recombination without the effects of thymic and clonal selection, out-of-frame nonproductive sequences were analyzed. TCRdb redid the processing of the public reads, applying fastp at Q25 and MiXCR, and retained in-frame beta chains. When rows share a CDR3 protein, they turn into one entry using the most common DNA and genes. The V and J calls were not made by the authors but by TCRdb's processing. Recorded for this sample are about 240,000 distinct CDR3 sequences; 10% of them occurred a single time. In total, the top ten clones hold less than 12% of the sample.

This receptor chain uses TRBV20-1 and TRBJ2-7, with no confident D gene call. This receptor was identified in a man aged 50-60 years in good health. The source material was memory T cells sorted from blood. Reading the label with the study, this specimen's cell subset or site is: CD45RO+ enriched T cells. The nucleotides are TGCAGTGCTGACCCCAATATATCCTACGAGCAGTACTTC. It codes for CSADPNISYEQYF.